The 4 T cell receptor beta chains below all came from one sample that was sequenced in a study of identical twins. TCRdb re-called the 5' RACE reads with MiXCR, one entry per CDR3 protein. This table holds 200,000 to 250,000 distinct CDR3 sequences, around 6.9% found once. These data are also associated with another study on yellow fever vaccine responses in identical twins.

Source material: memory (CD45RO+) T cells sorted from blood. These receptors all come from a woman aged 18-30 years in good health.

Many counts were recorded for this clonotype. This chain connects TRBV6-2 or TRBV6-3 to TRBJ1-1; 9 bases fit TRBD1. There are 16 residues in the CDR3. Trimming at V came to 2 bases and at J to 0 bases, leaving 4 bases not matched to a gene. The germline CDR1 and CDR2 sequences are MNHEY and SVGEGT. The CDR3 loop is CASSYDRGKMNTEAFF. The CDR3 bases are TGTGCCAGCAGTTACGACAGGGGGAAGATGAACACTGAAGCTTTCTTT.

The table lists this clonotype with many counts. The CDR3 DNA sequence: TGTGCCAGCAGCACAGGGACTAGCGGGGGTAACATTCAGTACTTC. Its translation is CASSTGTSGGNIQYF. This chain uses TRBV28 with TRBJ2-4, with 14 bases matching TRBD2. Germline CDR1 is MDHEN and CDR2 is SYDVKM. The CDR3 extends over 15 amino acids. With 6 bases clipped from V and 7 bases from J, the junction kept 5 bases outside the gene matches.

V and J are TRBV29-1 and TRBJ1-1; D unresolved. Trimming stripped 0 bases from V and 0 bases from J, with 14 bases between. The CDR3 length is 16 residues. CDR1 and CDR2 from the germline V gene are SQVTM and ANQGSEA. The CDR3 DNA reads TGCAGCGTTGAAGATCGTCGCCGGCCCCTGAACACTGAAGCTTTCTTT. The encoded protein is CSVEDRRRPLNTEAFF.

V is TRBV12-3 or TRBV12-4 and J is TRBJ2-3; 7 nucleotides line up with TRBD1. V trimming: 0 bases; J trimming: 5 bases; junction bases outside the gene matches: 11. This CDR3 has 17 residues. CDR3 DNA: TGTGCCAGCAGTTTAGCAGTTAGGACAGGATCCAAAGATACGCAGTATTTT. Its translation: CASSLAVRTGSKDTQYF.